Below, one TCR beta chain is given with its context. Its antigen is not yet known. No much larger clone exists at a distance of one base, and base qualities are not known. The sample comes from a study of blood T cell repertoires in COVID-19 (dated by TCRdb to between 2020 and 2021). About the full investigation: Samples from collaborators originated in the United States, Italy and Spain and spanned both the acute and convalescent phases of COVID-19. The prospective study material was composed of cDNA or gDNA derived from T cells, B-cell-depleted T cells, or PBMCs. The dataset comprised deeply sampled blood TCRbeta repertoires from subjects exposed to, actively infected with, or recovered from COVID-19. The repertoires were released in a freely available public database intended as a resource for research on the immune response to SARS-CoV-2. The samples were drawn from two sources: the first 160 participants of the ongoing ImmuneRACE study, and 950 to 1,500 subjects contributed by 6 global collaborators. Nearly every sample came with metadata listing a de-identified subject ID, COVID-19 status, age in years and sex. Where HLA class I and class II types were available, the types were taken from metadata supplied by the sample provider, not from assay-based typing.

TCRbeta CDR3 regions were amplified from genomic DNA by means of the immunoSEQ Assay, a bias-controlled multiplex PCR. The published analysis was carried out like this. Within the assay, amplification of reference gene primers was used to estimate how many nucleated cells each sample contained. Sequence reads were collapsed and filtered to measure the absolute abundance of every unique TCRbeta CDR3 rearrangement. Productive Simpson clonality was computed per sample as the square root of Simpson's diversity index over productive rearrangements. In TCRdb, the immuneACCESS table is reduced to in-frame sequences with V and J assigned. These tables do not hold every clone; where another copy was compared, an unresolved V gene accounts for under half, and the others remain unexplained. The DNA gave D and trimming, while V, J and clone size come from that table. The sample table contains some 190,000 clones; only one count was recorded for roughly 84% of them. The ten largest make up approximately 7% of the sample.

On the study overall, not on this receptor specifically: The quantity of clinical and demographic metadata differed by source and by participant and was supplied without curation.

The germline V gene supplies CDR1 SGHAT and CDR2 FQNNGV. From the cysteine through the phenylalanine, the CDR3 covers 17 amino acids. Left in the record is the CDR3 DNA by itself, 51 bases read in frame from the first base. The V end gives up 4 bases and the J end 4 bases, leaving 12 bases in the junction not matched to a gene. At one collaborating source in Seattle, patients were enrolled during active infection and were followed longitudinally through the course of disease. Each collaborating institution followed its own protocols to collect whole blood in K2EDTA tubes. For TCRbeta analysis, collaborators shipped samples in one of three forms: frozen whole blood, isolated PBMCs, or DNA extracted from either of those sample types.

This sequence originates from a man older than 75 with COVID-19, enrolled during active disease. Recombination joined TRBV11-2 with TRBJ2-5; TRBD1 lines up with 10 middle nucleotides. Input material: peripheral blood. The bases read TGTGCCAGCAGCTCTCACCCCGGACAGGGGGTGGGAGAGACCCAGTACTTC. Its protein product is CASSSHPGQGVGETQYF. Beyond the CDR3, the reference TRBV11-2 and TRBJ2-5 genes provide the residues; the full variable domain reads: EAGVAQSPRYKIIEKRQSVAFWCNPISGHATLYWYQQILGQGPKLLIQFQNNGVVDDSQLPKDRFSAERLKGVDSTLKIQPAKLEDSAVYLCASSSHPGQGVGETQYFGPGTRLLVL.